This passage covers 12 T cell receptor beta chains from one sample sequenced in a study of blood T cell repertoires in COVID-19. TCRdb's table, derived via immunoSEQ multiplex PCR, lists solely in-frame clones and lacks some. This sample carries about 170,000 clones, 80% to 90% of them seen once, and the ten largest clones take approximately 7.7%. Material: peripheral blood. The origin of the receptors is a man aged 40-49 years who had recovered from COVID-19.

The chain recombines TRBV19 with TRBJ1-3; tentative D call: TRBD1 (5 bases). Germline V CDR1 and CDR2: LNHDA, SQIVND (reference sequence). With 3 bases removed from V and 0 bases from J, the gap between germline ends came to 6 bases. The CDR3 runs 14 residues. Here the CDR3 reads CASSIGASGNTIYF. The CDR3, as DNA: TGTGCCAGTAGTATTGGGGCCTCTGGAAACACCATATATTTT.

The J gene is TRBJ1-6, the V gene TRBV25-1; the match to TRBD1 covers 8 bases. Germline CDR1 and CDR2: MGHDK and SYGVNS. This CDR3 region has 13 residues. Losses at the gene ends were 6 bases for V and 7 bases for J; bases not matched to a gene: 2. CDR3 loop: CASRGQGNSPLHF. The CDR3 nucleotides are TGTGCCAGCAGAGGACAGGGAAATTCACCCCTCCACTTT.

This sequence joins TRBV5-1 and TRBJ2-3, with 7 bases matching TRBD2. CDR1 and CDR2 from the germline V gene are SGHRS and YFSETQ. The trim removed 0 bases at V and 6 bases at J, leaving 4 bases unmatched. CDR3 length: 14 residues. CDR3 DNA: TGCGCCAGCAGCTTGGCAGGGACTACCGATACGCAGTATTTT. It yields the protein CASSLAGTTDTQYF.

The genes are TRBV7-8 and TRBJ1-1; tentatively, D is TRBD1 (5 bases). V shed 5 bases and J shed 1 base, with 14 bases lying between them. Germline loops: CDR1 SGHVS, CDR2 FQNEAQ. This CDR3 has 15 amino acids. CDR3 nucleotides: TGTGCCAGCAGCCCCTGGGGGGGTAAGAACACTGAAGCTTTCTTT. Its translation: CASSPWGGKNTEAFF. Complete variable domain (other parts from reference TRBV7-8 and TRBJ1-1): GAGVSQSPRYKVAKRGQDVALRCDPISGHVSLFWYQQALGQGPEFLTYFQNEAQLDKSGLPSDRFFAERPEGSVSTLKIQRTQQEDSAVYLCASSPWGGKNTEAFFGQGTRLTVV.

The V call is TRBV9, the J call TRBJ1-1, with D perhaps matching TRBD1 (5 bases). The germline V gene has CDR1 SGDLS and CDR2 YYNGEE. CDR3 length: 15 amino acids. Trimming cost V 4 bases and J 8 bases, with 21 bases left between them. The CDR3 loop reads CASSPGRGAPREAFF. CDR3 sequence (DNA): TGTGCCAGCAGCCCTGGAAGGGGTGCCCCACGGGAAGCTTTCTTT.

The CDR3 coding sequence is TGTGCCAGCCTTCGAAGAGATCAAGAGACCCAGTACTTC. Translating gives CASLRRDQETQYF. The chain uses TRBV18 and TRBJ2-5, with D unresolved. The CDR3 totals 13 residues. Trimming removed 8 bases at V and 2 bases at J, with 12 bases between. Germline V gives CDR1 KGHSH, CDR2 LQKENI.

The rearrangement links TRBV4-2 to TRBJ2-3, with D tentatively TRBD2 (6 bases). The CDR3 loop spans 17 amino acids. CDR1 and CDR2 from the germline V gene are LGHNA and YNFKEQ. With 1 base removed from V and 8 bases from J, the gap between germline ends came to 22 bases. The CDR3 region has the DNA TGTGCCAGCAGCCAAGCTCCGAGTGGGACTGGTGGAGGTACGCAGTATTTT. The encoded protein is CASSQAPSGTGGGTQYF.

The CDR3 DNA reads as TGCAGTGGGGCTCCCACAGATACGCAGTATTTT. Translating it yields CSGAPTDTQYF. The chain links TRBV20-1 to TRBJ2-3; D is undetermined. The CDR3 spans 11 residues. Trimming removed 7 bases at V and 2 bases at J, with 7 bases between. The germline V gene has CDR1 DFQATT and CDR2 SNEGSKA (reference sequence).

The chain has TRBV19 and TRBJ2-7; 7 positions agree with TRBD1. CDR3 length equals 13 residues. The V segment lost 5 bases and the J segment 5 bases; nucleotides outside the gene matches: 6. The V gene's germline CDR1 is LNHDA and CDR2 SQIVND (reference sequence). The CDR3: CASSPGQVHEQYF. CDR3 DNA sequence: TGTGCCAGTAGTCCCGGACAGGTACACGAGCAGTACTTC.

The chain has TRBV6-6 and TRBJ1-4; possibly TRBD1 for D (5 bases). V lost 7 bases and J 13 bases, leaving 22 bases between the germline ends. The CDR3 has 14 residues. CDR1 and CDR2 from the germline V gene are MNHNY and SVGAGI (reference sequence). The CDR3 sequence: CASTHGGGLDGLFF. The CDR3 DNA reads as TGTGCCAGCACCCACGGGGGTGGGCTGGACGGACTGTTTTTT.

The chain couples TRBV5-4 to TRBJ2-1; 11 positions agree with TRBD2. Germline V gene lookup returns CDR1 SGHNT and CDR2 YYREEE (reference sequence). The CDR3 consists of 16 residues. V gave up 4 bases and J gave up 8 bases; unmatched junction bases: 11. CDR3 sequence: CASSQVLAGVPHEQFF. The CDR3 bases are TGTGCCAGCAGCCAAGTACTAGCGGGAGTCCCCCATGAGCAGTTCTTC.

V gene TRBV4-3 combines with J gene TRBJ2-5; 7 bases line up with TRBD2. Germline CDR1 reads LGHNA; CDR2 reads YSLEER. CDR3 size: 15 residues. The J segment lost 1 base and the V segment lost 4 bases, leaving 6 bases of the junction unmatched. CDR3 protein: CASSRYGGVQETQYF. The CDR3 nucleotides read TGCGCCAGCAGCCGCTATGGGGGGGTCCAAGAGACCCAGTACTTC.